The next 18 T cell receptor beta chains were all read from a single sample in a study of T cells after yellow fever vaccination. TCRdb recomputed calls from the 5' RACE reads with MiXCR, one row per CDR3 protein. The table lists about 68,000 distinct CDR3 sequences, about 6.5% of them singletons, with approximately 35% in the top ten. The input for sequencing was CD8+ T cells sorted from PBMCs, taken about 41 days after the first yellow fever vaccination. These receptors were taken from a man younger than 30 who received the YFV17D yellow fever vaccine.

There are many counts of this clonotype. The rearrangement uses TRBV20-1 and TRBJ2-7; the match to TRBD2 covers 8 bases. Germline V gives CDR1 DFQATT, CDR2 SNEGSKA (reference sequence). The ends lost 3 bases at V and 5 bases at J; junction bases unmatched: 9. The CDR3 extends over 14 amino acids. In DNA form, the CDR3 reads TGCAGTGCTAGCCCCGGGACTAGGGGTCACGAGCAGTACTTC. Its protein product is CSASPGTRGHEQYF.

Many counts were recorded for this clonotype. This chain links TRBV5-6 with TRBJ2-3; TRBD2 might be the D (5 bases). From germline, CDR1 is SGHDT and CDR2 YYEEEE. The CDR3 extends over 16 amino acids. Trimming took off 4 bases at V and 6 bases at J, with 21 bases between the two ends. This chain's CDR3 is CASSNERRVNGDTQYF. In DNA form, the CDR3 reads TGTGCCAGCAGCAACGAGCGGCGGGTGAACGGGGATACGCAGTATTTT.

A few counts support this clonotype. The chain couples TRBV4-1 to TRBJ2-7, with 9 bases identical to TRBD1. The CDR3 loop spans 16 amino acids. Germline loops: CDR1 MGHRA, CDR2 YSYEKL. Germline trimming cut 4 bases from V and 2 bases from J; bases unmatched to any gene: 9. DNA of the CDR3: TGCGCCAGCAGCCTAACCGGGGACAGGGCGACCTACGAGCAGTACTTC. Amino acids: CASSLTGDRATYEQYF.

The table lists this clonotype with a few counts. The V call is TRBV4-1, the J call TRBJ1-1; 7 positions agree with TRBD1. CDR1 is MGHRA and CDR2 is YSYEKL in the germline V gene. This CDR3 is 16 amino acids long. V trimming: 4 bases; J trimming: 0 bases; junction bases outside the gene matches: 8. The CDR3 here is CASSLRDSLLNTEAFF. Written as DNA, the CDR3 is TGCGCCAGCAGCCTTAGGGACAGCCTTTTGAACACTGAAGCTTTCTTT.

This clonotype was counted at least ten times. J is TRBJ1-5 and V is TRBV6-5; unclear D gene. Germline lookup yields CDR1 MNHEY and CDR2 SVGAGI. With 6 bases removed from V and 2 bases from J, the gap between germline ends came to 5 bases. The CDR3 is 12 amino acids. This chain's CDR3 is CASRMGNQPQHF. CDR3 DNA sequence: TGTGCCAGCAGGATGGGCAATCAGCCCCAGCATTTT.

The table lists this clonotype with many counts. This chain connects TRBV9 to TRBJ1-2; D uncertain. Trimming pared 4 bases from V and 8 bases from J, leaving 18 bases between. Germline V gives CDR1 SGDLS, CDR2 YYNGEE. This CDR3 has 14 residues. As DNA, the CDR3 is TGTGCCAGCAGCCCACAAAGATGGGGAGGAGGCTACACCTTC. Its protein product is CASSPQRWGGGYTF. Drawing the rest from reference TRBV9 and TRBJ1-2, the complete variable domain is DSGVTQTPKHLITATGQRVTLRCSPRSGDLSVYWYQQSLDQGLQFLIQYYNGEERAKGNILERFSAQQFPDLHSELNLSSLELGDSALYFCASSPQRWGGGYTFGSGTRLTVV.

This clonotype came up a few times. Here the CDR3 reads CSAPLGGRKAFF. CDR3 DNA sequence: TGCAGTGCCCCATTGGGGGGAAGAAAAGCTTTCTTT. J is TRBJ1-1 and V is TRBV20-1; TRBD1 is a possible D gene (5 bases). Germline V gene sequence: CDR1 DFQATT, CDR2 SNEGSKA (reference sequence). The CDR3 covers 12 residues. V was clipped by 6 bases and J by 9 bases, with 17 bases between them.

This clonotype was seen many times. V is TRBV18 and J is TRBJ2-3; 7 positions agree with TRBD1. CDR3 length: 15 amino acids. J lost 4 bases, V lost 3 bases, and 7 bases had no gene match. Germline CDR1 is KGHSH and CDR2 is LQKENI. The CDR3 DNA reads TGTGCCAGCTCACCTTTCCGACAGGGCGCAGATACGCAGTATTTT. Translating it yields CASSPFRQGADTQYF.

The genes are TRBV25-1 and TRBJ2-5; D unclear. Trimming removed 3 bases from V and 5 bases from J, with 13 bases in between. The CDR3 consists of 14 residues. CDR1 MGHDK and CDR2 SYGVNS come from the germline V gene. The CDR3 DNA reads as TGTGCCAGCAGTGACTTCCAGGATGGTGAGACCCAGTACTTC. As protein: CASSDFQDGETQYF.

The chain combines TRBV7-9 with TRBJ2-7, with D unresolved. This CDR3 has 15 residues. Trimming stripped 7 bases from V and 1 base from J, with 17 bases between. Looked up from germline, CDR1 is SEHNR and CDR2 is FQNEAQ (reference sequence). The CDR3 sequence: CASTHRPHLSYEQYV. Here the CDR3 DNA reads TGTGCCAGCACCCATAGGCCCCATCTATCCTACGAGCAGTACGTC.

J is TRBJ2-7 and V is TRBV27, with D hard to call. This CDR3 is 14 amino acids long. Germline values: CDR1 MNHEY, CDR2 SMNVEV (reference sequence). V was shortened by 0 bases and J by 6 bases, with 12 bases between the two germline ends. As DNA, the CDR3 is TGTGCCAGCAGTTTATCCACGCTACCTCGCGAGCAGTACTTC. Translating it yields CASSLSTLPREQYF.

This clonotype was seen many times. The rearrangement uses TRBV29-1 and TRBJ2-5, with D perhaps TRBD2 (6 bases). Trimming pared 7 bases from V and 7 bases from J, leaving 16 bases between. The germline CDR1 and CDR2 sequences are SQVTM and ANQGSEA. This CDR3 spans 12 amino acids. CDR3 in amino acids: CSGGTTSWTQYF. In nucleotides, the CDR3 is TGCAGCGGCGGGACGACCTCGTGGACCCAGTACTTC.

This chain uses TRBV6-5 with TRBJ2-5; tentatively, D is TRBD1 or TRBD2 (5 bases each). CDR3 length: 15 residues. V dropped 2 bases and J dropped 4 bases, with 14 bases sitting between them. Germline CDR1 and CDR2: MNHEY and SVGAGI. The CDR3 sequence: CASSYGDEITETQYF. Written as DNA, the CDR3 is TGTGCCAGCAGTTACGGGGACGAAATTACAGAGACCCAGTACTTC.

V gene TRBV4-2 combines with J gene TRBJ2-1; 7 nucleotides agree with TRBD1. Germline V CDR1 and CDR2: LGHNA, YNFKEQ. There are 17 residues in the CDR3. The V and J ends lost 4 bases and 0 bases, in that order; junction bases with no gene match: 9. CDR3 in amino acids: CASSLRQGSSSYNEQFF. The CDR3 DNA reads TGTGCCAGCAGCCTAAGACAGGGTAGCAGCTCCTACAATGAGCAGTTCTTC.

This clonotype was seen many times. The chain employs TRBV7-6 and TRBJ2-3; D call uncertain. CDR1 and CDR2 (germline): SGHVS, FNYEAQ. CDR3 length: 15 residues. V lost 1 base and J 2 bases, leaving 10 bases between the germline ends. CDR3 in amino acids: CASSLEGDATDTQYF. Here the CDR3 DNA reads TGTGCCAGCAGCTTAGAGGGTGACGCCACAGATACGCAGTATTTT.

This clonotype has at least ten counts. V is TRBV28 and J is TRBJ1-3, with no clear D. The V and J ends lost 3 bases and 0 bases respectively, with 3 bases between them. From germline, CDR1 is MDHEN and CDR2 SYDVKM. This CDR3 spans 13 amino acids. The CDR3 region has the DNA TGTGCCAGCAGTTTTAACTCTGGAAACACCATATATTTT. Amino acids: CASSFNSGNTIYF.

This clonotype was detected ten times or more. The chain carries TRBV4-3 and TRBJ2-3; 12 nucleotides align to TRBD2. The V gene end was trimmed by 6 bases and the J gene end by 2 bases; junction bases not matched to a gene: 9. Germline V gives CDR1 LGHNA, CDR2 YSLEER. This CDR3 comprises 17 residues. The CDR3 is CASSGGTSGSVTDTQYF. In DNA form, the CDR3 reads TGCGCCAGCAGTGGCGGGACTAGCGGGTCGGTCACAGATACGCAGTATTTT.

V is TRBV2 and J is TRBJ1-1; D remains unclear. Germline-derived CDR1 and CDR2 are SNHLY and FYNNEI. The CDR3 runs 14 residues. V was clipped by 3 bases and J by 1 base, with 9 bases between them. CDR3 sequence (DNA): TGTGCCAGCAGTGAGCTTGGCGGGAACACTGAAGCTTTCTTT. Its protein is CASSELGGNTEAFF. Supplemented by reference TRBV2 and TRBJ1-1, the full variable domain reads EPEVTQTPSHQVTQMGQEVILRCVPISNHLYFYWYRQILGQKVEFLVSFYNNEISEKSEIFDDQFSVERPDGSNFTLKIRSTKLEDSAMYFCASSELGGNTEAFFGQGTRLTVV.